A selection of T cell receptor beta chains follows, all from one sample in a study of T-cell memory formation after mild COVID-19. TCRdb re-analysed the 5' RACE reads in MiXCR, keeping a single row per CDR3 protein. Here the sample spans about 170,000 distinct CDR3 sequences, 10% to 15% being singletons. The sample taken for sequencing was PBMCs or a T cell subset sorted from them (not recorded which). These receptors were collected from a man aged 18 to 30 who had mild COVID-19 (a few samples of this study predate the infection). Cell type and time point are not known. Each CDR3 is given without its conserved first and last residue. Each record gives: V gene, J gene, CDR3 protein.

v_call: TRBV20-1; j_call: TRBJ1-5; cdr3_aa: SASPQGPSNQPQH
v_call: TRBV4-1; j_call: TRBJ1-2; cdr3_aa: ASARGGTPYGYT
v_call: TRBV19; j_call: TRBJ2-6; cdr3_aa: ASSPGQISGANVLT
v_call: TRBV7-2; j_call: TRBJ2-7; cdr3_aa: ASSFDRGYEQY
v_call: TRBV6-6; j_call: TRBJ2-1; cdr3_aa: ASSYRGRRINEQF
v_call: TRBV11-2; j_call: TRBJ2-3; cdr3_aa: ASSSREFPDTQY
v_call: TRBV20-1; j_call: TRBJ2-5; cdr3_aa: SARRGGGARETQY
v_call: TRBV3-1; j_call: TRBJ2-5; cdr3_aa: ASSQSQGMWETQY
v_call: TRBV7-3; j_call: TRBJ2-1; cdr3_aa: ASSSSGTSYNEQF
v_call: TRBV29-1; j_call: TRBJ2-2; cdr3_aa: SVLPGSNTGELF
v_call: TRBV3-1; j_call: TRBJ2-7; cdr3_aa: ASSQISGPSEQY
v_call: TRBV6-2/TRBV6-3; j_call: TRBJ1-4; cdr3_aa: ASSHLGATNEKLF
v_call: TRBV11-3; j_call: TRBJ2-4; cdr3_aa: ASSLDGWGIQY
v_call: TRBV30; j_call: TRBJ1-1; cdr3_aa: AWRGSLSTEAF
v_call: TRBV6-6; j_call: TRBJ1-1; cdr3_aa: ASSYDDRAEAF